The next 4 T cell receptor beta chains were all read from a single sample in a study of tumor and adjacent non-tumor tissue in lung cancer. TCRbeta libraries were built with three rounds of nested PCR, modified from ARM-PCR. TCRdb reprocessed the multiplex PCR reads via MiXCR and lists one record per CDR3 protein. The table includes fewer than 120,000 distinct CDR3 sequences, over 70% detected once. This sample's RNA came from whole unsorted tissue. The sequencing sample was made of lung tumor tissue. The receptors here all came from a man aged 65 to 79 with non-small cell lung cancer.

As regards this clonotype: Because it lacks the conserved phenylalanine or tryptophan at the end, this CDR3 is likely a read error. CDR3 loop: CSALLSYEQYI. As DNA, the CDR3 is TGCAGTGCACTCTTATCCTACGAGCAGTACATA. This chain connects TRBV20-1 to TRBJ2-7; D gene unclear. The CDR3 is 11 amino acids. The germline V and J ends were trimmed by 6 bases and 1 base, with 7 bases remaining between them. The germline CDR1 and CDR2 sequences are DFQATT and SNEGSKA (reference sequence).

Turning to this clonotype: A read error may account for a junction end that differs from germline. The J gene is TRBJ1-1, the V gene TRBV11-3, with no clear D. This CDR3 comprises 12 residues. Germline-derived CDR1 and CDR2 are SGHNT and YENEEA. The CDR3 sequence: CASNLGTSTVFF. CDR3 coding DNA: TGTGCCAGCAACTTAGGTACAAGTACGGTTTTCTTT. Together with reference TRBV11-3 and TRBJ1-1, the CDR3 gives the full variable domain: EAGVVQSPRYKIIEKKQPVAFWCNPISGHNTLYWYLQNLGQGPELLIRYENEEAVDDSQLPKDRFSAERLKGVDSTLKIQPAELGDSAVYLCASNLGTSTVFFGQGTRLTVV.

Ten or more counts support this clonotype. This sequence joins TRBV19 and TRBJ1-1; tentatively, D is TRBD1 (6 bases). This CDR3 is 16 amino acids long. Per germline, CDR1 LNHDA and CDR2 SQIVND (reference sequence). V shed 3 bases and J shed 3 bases, with 17 bases lying between them. The CDR3: CASSMVRGARHTEAFF. The CDR3 nucleotides read TGTGCCAGTAGTATGGTCCGGGGGGCGCGCCACACTGAAGCTTTCTTT.

In the case of this clonotype: An end of the junction does not agree with germline; a read error may underlie this. For the CDR3, the DNA is TGCGCCAGCAGCTTGCGACCGGGACAGTCCCGCTATGGCTATGCCTTC. Its translation: CASSLRPGQSRYGYAF. The J gene is TRBJ1-2, the V gene TRBV5-1; TRBD1 agrees at 7 bases. Germline CDR1 SGHRS, CDR2 YFSETQ. This CDR3 has 16 residues.